What follows are 16 T cell receptor beta chains derived from one specimen sequenced in a study of sequential checkpoint blockade in melanoma (dated 2019 in TCRdb). Library creation used the immunoSEQ multiplex PCR assay. The immuneACCESS repertoire file appears here via TCRdb, limited to in-frame rearrangements. These files lack a portion of the clones; in checked studies, under half of the deficit traces to unresolved V genes, and the cause of the others is not known. The sample table contains approximately 3,600 clones; only one count was recorded for 50% to 60% of them. The ten biggest clones cover around three quarters of the sample. Sample treatment or condition, as interpreted from the label and publication: randomized to nivolumab then ipilimumab (arm A) or the reverse (arm B). This specimen consisted of CD8+ T cells sorted from blood (inferred from file names), obtained from a patient given nivolumab and ipilimumab in sequence. Receptor source: a human donor with melanoma.

This clone is a singleton in its sample. This chain joins TRBV5-1 and TRBJ2-7; D is undetermined. Trimming shortened V by 4 bases and J by 4 bases, and 9 bases separated the two germline ends. The germline CDR1 and CDR2 sequences are SGHRS and YFSETQ. This CDR3 comprises 12 residues. The CDR3 region has the DNA TGCGCCAGCAGCCTTGGAGATTACGAGCAGTACTTC. The encoded protein is CASSLGDYEQYF.

The V gene is TRBV7-9, the J gene TRBJ1-2; D uncertain. Trimming removed 5 bases from V and 1 base from J, with 17 bases in between. Germline-derived CDR1 and CDR2 are SEHNR and FQNEAQ (reference sequence). CDR3 length: 16 residues. The CDR3 DNA sequence: TGTGCCAGCAGCCCGGAGCCAGAGTTGGGTAACTATGGCTACACCTTC. Residues: CASSPEPELGNYGYTF.

This rearrangement joins TRBV5-1 to TRBJ2-7; 12 bases are a match to TRBD2. The germline V gene has CDR1 SGHRS and CDR2 YFSETQ. CDR3 length equals 15 residues. The V and J ends lost 5 bases and 2 bases, in that order; junction bases with no gene match: 5. The CDR3 reads CASSNGLAGPYEQYF. The CDR3, as DNA: TGCGCCAGCAGTAACGGACTAGCGGGGCCCTACGAGCAGTACTTC.

The chain carries TRBV7-9 and TRBJ1-2, with TRBD1 as a possible D gene (6 bases). Germline values: CDR1 SEHNR, CDR2 FQNEAQ (reference sequence). This CDR3 region has 16 residues. V was cut by 1 base and J by 7 bases, with 19 bases left in between. CDR3: CASSLELQGPITGYTF. The CDR3 DNA reads TGTGCCAGCAGCTTAGAGTTACAGGGCCCTATAACTGGCTACACCTTC. The variable domain in full, with the rest retrieved from reference TRBV7-9 and TRBJ1-2, is DTGVSQNPRHKITKRGQNVTFRCDPISEHNRLYWYRQTLGQGPEFLTYFQNEAQLEKSRLLSDRFSAERPKGSFSTLEIQRTEQGDSAMYLCASSLELQGPITGYTFGSGTRLTVV.

Comment on this clone: This may stem from a read error, because a much larger clone lies one nucleotide away. The chain uses TRBV27 and TRBJ2-7, with D hard to call. CDR3 length equals 12 residues. Germline V gives CDR1 MNHEY, CDR2 SMNVEV (reference sequence). The V end was cut by 8 bases, the J end by 0 bases, with 8 bases between. CDR3 coding DNA: TGTGCCAGCCTTTCCAGCTCCTACGAGCAGTACTTC. This sequence encodes CASLSSSYEQYF.

There are a few counts of this clone. The chain combines TRBV6-6 with TRBJ1-2, with D uncertain. The germline V gene has CDR1 MNHNY and CDR2 SVGAGI (reference sequence). The CDR3 extends over 10 amino acids. Trimming stripped 6 bases from V and 10 bases from J, with 9 bases between. DNA of the CDR3: TGTGCCAGCAGGGCGGGTGACTACACCTTC. The encoded protein is CASRAGDYTF.

The J gene is TRBJ2-1, the V gene TRBV28; D not resolved. Per the germline V gene, CDR1 is MDHEN and CDR2 is SYDVKM. CDR3 length equals 15 residues. V lost 2 bases and J lost 0, with 8 bases in between. The CDR3 DNA reads TGTGCCAGCAGTTTACCAGATCACTCCTACAATGAGCAGTTCTTC. This translates into CASSLPDHSYNEQFF.

This clone is termed large (0.1 to 1%). The rearrangement uses TRBV7-9 and TRBJ2-7; D call uncertain. The CDR3 is 15 residues long. Looked up from germline, CDR1 is SEHNR and CDR2 is FQNEAQ (reference sequence). V was clipped by 6 bases and J by 2 bases, with 17 bases between them. CDR3 in amino acids: CASRDTLTVPYEQYF. Here the CDR3 DNA reads TGTGCCAGCAGAGACACCTTAACAGTTCCCTACGAGCAGTACTTC.

In its sample, this clone was seen a few times. J is TRBJ1-2 and V is TRBV30; 11 bases agree with TRBD1. With 7 bases clipped from V and 6 bases from J, the junction kept 7 bases outside the gene matches. Per germline, CDR1 GTSNPN and CDR2 SVGIG (reference sequence). The CDR3 totals 13 residues. The CDR3 loop is CALDGGQGDGYTF. The CDR3, as DNA: TGTGCCTTGGATGGGGGACAGGGGGATGGCTACACCTTC.

The rearrangement joins TRBV19 to TRBJ2-5; D might be TRBD1 (6 bases). The CDR3 contains 15 residues. Germline V gene sequence: CDR1 LNHDA, CDR2 SQIVND (reference sequence). The V gene lost 3 bases and the J gene lost 2 bases, with 13 bases spanning the gap. The CDR3 DNA reads as TGTGCCAGTAGTATGACAGGACGGCTACAAGAGACCCAGTACTTC. Translation gives CASSMTGRLQETQYF.

The V call is TRBV5-6, the J call TRBJ2-5; D gene ambiguous. The V and J ends lost 2 bases and 1 base respectively, with 9 bases between them. The CDR3 runs 14 residues. The germline CDR1 and CDR2 sequences are SGHDT and YYEEEE. The CDR3 loop is CASSFWWAQETQYF. The CDR3, as DNA: TGTGCCAGCAGCTTCTGGTGGGCCCAAGAGACCCAGTACTTC.

This clone has a handful of counts. The chain combines TRBV6-6 with TRBJ1-1; 10 bases agree with TRBD1. The V segment lost 11 bases and the J segment 1 base; nucleotides outside the gene matches: 13. Germline CDR1 reads MNHNY; CDR2 reads SVGAGI (reference sequence). The CDR3 sequence is 16 residues long. The CDR3 reads CAVRVPGTGANTEAFF. The CDR3 nucleotides read TGTGCCGTTCGGGTACCAGGGACAGGGGCGAACACTGAAGCTTTCTTT.

The chain links TRBV27 to TRBJ2-5; 8 positions agree with TRBD1. After removal of 3 bases from V and 2 bases from J, the junction contained 8 bases not matched to a gene. CDR1 and CDR2 from the germline V gene are MNHEY and SMNVEV (reference sequence). The CDR3 is 16 amino acids. CDR3 residues: CASSFLVTGEQETQYF. Written as DNA, the CDR3 is TGTGCCAGCAGTTTTCTGGTGACAGGGGAACAAGAGACCCAGTACTTC.

This sequence joins TRBV9 and TRBJ2-3; 13 bases are shared with TRBD2. This CDR3 comprises 21 residues. Looked up from germline, CDR1 is SGDLS and CDR2 is YYNGEE. With V trimmed by 4 bases and J by 7 bases, 24 bases remained unmatched. DNA for the CDR3: TGTGCCAGCAGCCGCGAAGCCTCTCCGTCGGGACTAGCGGGGTTGAGGAATACGCAGTATTTT. Protein sequence: CASSREASPSGLAGLRNTQYF.

This clone came up a few times. The likely explanation is a read error, given a far larger clone one base away. The chain combines TRBV19 with TRBJ2-7; D is perhaps TRBD2 (5 bases). Trimming shortened V by 2 bases and J by 7 bases, and 18 bases separated the two germline ends. Germline-derived CDR1 and CDR2 are LNHDA and SQIVND (reference sequence). The CDR3 runs 15 residues. CDR3 in DNA: TGTGCCAGTAGTATAACCCAGCTGGGAGATAATGAGCAGTACTTC. Translating it yields CASSITQLGDNEQYF.

This clone was seen more than once but under ten times. This chain joins TRBV4-2 and TRBJ2-3; 8 nucleotides agree with TRBD1. Trimming cost V 0 bases and J 1 base; bases outside gene matches: 3. Germline V gene lookup returns CDR1 LGHNA and CDR2 YNFKEQ. There are 16 residues in the CDR3. The CDR3 region has the DNA TGTGCCAGCAGCCAAGAAAGGGGACAGGGCACAGATACGCAGTATTTT. It specifies CASSQERGQGTDTQYF.